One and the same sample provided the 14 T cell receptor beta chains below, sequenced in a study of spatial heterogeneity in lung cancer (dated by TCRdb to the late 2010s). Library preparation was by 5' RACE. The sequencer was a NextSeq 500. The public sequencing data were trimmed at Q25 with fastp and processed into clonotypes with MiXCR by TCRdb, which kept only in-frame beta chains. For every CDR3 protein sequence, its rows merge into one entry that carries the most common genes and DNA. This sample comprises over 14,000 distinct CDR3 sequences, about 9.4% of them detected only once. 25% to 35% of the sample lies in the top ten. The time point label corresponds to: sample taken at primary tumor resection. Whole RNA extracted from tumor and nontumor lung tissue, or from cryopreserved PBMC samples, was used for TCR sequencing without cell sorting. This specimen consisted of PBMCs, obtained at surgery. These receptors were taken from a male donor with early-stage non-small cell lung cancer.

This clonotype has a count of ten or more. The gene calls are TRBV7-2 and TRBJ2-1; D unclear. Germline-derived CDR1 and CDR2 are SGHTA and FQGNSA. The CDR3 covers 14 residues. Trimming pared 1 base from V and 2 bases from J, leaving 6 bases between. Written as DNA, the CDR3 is TGTGCCAGCAGCTTAGAAGTCGCCTACAATGAGCAGTTCTTC. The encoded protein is CASSLEVAYNEQFF.

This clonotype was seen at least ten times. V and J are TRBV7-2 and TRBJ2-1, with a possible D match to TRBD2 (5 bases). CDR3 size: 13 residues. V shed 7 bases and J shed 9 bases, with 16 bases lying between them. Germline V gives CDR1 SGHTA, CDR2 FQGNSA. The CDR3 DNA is TGTGCCAGCACCACAACTAGTAAGGTTGAGCAGTTCTTC. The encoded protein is CASTTTSKVEQFF.

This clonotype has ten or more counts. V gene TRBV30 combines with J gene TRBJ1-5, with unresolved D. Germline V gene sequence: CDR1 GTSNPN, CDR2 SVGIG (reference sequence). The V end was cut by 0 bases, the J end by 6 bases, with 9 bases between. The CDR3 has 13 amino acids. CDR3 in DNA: TGTGCCTGGAGTGTATCGGAATTTCAGCCCCAGCATTTT. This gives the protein CAWSVSEFQPQHF.

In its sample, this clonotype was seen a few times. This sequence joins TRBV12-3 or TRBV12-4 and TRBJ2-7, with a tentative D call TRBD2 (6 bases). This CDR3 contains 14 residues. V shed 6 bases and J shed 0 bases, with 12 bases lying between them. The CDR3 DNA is TGTGCCAGCAGCCTAGCGACCCTCTCCTACGAGCAGTACTTC. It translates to CASSLATLSYEQYF.

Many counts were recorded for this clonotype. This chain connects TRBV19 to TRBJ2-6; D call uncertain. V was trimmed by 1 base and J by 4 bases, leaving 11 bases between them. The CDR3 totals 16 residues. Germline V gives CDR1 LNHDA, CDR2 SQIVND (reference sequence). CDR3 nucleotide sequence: TGTGCCAGTAGTATAGCCACTAATCCCGGGGCCAACGTCCTGACTTTC. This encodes CASSIATNPGANVLTF.

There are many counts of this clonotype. This CDR3 is CASSIQGQTSEAFF. The CDR3 nucleotides are TGTGCCAGTAGTATTCAGGGGCAAACTTCTGAAGCTTTCTTT. This chain connects TRBV19 to TRBJ1-1, with a weak D call TRBD1 (6 bases). Between the trimmed V and J ends, which lost 3 bases and 6 bases, there was a span of 14 bases. CDR1 LNHDA and CDR2 SQIVND come from the germline V gene (reference sequence). CDR3 size: 14 residues.

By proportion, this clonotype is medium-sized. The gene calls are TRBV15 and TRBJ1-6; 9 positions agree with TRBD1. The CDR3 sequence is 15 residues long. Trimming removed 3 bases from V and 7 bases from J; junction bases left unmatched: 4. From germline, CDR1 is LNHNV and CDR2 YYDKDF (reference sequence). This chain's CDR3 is CATSRTGTGNSPLHF. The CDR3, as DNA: TGTGCCACCAGCAGGACCGGGACAGGGAATTCACCCCTCCACTTT. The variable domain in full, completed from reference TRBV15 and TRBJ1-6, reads DAMVIQNPRYQVTQFGKPVTLSCSQTLNHNVMYWYQQKSSQAPKLLFHYYDKDFNNEADTPDNFQSRRPNTSFCFLDIRSPGLGDTAMYLCATSRTGTGNSPLHFGNGTRLTVT.

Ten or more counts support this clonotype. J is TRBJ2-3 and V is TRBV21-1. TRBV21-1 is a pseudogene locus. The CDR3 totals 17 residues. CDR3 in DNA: TGTGCCAGCAGCACATTCCGGACGACAACTAGCACAGATACGCAGTATTTT. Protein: CASSTFRTTTSTDTQYF.

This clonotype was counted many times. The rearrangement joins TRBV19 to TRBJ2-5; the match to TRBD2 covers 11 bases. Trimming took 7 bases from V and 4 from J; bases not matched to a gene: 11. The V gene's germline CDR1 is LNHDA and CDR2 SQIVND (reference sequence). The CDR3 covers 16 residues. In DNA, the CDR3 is TGTGCCAGTATGGCGACTAGCGGGAAAGGTCGAGAGACCCAGTACTTC. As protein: CASMATSGKGRETQYF.

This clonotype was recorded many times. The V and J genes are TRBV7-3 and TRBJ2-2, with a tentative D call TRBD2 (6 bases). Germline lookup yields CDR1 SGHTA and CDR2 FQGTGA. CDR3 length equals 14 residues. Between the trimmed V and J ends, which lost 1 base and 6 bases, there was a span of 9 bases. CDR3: CASSLMREAGELFF. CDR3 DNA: TGTGCCAGCAGCTTAATGCGGGAAGCCGGGGAGCTGTTTTTT.

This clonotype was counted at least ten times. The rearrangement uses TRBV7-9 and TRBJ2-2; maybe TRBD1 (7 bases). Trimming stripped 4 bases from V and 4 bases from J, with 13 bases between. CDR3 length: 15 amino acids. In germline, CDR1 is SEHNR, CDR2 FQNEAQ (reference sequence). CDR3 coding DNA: TGTGCCAGCAGCTCGACAGGGAGGACCACCGGGGAGCTGTTTTTT. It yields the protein CASSSTGRTTGELFF.

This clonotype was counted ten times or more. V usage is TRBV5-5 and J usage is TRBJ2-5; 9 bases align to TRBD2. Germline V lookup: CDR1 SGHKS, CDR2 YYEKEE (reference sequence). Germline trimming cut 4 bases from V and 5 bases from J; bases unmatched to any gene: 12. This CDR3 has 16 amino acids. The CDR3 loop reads CASSPAGGRARETQYF. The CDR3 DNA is TGTGCCAGCAGCCCGGCGGGCGGGAGGGCCCGGGAGACCCAGTACTTC.

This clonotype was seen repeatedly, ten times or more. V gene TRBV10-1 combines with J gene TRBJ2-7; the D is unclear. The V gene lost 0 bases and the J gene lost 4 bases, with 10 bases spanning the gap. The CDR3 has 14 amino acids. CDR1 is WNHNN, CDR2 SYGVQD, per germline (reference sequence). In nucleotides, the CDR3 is TGCGCCAGCAGTGAGTCGATACTGGGATACGAGCAGTACTTC. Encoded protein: CASSESILGYEQYF.

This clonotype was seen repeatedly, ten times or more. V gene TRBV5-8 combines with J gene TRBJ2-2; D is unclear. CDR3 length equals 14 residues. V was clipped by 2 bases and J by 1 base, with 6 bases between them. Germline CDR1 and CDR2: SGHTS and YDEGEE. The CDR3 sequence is CASSFSRNTGELFF. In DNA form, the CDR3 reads TGTGCCAGCAGCTTCAGCCGGAACACCGGGGAGCTGTTTTTT.